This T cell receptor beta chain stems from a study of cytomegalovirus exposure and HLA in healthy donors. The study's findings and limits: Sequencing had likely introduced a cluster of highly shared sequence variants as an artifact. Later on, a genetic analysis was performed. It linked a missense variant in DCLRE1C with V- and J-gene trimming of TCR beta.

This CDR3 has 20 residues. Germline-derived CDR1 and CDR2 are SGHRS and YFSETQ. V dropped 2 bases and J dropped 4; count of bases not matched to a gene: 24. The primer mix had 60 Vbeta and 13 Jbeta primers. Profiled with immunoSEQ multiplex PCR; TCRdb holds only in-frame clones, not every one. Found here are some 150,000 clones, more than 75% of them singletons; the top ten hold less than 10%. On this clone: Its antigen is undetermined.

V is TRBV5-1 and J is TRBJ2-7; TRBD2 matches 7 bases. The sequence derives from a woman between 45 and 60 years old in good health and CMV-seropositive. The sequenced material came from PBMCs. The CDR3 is CASSFLPYRGGRSVGYEQYF. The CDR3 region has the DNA TGCGCCAGCAGCTTCCTCCCATATCGGGGCGGGAGATCGGTCGGGTACGAGCAGTACTTC.